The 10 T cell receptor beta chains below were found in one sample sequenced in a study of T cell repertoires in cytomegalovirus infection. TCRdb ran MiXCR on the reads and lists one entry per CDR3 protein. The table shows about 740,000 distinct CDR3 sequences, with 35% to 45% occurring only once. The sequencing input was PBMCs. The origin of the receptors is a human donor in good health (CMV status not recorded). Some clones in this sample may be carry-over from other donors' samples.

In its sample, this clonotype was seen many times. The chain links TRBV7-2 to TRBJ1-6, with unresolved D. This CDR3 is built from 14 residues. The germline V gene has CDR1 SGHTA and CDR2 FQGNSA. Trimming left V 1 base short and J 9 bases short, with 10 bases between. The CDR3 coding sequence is TGTGCCAGCAGCTTAGGGACTAATGGTTCACCCCTCCACTTT. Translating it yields CASSLGTNGSPLHF. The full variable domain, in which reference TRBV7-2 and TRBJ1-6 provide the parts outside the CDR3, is GAGVSQSPSNKVTEKGKDVELRCDPISGHTALYWYRQSLGQGLEFLIYFQGNSAPDKSGLPSDRFSAERTGGSVSTLTIQRTQQEDSAVYLCASSLGTNGSPLHFGNGTRLTVT.

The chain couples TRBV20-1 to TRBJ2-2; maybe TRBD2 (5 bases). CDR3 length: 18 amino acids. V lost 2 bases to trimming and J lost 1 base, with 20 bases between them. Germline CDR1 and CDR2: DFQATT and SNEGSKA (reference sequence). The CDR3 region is CSARNPEGQRMNTGELFF. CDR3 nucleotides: TGCAGTGCTAGAAACCCCGAGGGCCAGCGGATGAACACCGGGGAGCTGTTTTTT.

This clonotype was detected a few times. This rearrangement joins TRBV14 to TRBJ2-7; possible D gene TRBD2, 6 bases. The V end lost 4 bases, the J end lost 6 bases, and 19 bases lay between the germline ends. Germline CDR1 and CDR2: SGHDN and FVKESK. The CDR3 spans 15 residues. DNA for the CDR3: TGTGCCAGCAGCCCGGCGGGGTGGGAGACCCGCGAGCAGTACTTC. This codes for CASSPAGWETREQYF.

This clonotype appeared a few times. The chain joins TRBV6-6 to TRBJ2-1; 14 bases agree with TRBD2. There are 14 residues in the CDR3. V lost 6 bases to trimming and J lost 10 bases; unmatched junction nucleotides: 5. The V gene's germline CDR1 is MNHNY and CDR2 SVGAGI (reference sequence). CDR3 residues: CASSRLAGGPEQFF. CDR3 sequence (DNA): TGTGCCAGCAGCCGACTAGCGGGAGGGCCCGAGCAGTTCTTC.

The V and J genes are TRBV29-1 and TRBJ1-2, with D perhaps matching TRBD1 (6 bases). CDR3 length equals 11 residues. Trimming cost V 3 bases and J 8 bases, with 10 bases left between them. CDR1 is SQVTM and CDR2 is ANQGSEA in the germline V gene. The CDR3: CSVDSGVGYTF. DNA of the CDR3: TGCAGCGTTGATTCAGGGGTGGGCTACACCTTC.

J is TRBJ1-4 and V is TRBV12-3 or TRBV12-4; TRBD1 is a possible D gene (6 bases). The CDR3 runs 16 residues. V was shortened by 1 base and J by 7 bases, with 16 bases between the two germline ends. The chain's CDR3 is CASSLGDGGGREKLFF. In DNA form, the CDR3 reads TGTGCCAGCAGTTTAGGGGACGGGGGGGGCCGTGAAAAACTGTTTTTT.

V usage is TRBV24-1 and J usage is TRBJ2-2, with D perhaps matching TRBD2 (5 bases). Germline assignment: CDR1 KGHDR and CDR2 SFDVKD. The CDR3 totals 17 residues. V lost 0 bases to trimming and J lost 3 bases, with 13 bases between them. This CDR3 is CATSDLQEGRYTGELFF. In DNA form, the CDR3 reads TGTGCCACCAGTGATTTGCAAGAGGGCAGGTACACCGGGGAGCTGTTTTTT.

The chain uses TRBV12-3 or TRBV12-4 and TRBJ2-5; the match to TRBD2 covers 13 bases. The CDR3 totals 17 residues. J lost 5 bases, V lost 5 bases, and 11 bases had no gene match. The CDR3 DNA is TGTGCCAGCAGTGGTCTACTAGCGGGAGGGGTCTCCGAGACCCAGTACTTC. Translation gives CASSGLLAGGVSETQYF.

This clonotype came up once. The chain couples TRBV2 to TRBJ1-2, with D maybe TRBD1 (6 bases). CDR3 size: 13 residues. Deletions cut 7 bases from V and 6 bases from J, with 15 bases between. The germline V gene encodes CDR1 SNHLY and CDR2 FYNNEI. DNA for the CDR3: TGTGCCAGCACCTTCCGGGGGCTCGATGGCTACACCTTC. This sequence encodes CASTFRGLDGYTF.

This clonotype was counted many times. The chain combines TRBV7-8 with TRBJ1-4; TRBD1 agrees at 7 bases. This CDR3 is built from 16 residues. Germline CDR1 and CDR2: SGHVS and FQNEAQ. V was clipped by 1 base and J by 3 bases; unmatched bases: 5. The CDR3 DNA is TGTGCCAGCAGCTTAGGCGCAGGGGGATCTAATGAAAAACTGTTTTTT. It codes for CASSLGAGGSNEKLFF.